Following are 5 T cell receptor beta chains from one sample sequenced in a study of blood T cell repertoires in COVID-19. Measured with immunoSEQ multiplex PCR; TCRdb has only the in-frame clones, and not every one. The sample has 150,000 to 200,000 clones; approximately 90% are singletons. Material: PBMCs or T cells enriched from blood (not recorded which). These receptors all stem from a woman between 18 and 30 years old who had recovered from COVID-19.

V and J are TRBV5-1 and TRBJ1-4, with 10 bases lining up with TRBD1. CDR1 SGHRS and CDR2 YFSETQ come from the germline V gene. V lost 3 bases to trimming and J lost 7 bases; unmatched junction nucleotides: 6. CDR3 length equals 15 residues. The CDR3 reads CASSSSRTGGEKLFF. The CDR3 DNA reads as TGCGCCAGCAGCTCCTCAAGGACAGGGGGTGAAAAACTGTTTTTT.

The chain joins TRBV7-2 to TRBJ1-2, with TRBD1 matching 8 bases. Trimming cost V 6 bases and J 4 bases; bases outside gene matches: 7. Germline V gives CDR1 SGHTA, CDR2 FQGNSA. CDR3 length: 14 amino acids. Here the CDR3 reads CASSFGQGGYGYTF. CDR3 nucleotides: TGTGCCAGCAGTTTTGGACAGGGAGGCTATGGCTACACCTTC.

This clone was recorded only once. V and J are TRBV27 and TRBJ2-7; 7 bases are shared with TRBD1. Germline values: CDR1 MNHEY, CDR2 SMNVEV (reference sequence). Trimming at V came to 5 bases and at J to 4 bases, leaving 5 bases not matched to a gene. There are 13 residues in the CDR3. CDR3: CASSILQGYEQYF. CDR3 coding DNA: TGTGCCAGCAGTATCCTACAGGGGTACGAGCAGTACTTC.

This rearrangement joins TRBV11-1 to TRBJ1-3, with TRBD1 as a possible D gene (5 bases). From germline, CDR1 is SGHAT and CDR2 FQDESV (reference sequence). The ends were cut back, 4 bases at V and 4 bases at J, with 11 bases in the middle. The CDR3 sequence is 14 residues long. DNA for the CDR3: TGTGCCAGCAGCTCAAGGGGCGCCGGAAACACCATATATTTT. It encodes CASSSRGAGNTIYF. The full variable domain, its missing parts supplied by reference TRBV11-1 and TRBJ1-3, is EAEVAQSPRYKITEKSQAVAFWCDPISGHATLYWYRQILGQGPELLVQFQDESVVDDSQLPKDRFSAERLKGVDSTLKIQPAELGDSAMYLCASSSRGAGNTIYFGEGSWLTVV.

CDR3 nucleotide sequence: TGTGCCAGCAAGGAGTATAGCAATCAGCCCCAGCATTTT. Protein product: CASKEYSNQPQHF. This chain uses TRBV12-3 or TRBV12-4 with TRBJ1-5; no definite D call. Trimming stripped 7 bases from V and 0 bases from J, with 7 bases between. The CDR3 has 13 amino acids.